The next 9 T cell receptor beta chains were all read from a single sample in a study of blood T cell repertoires in COVID-19 (dated by TCRdb to the early 2020s). Receptors were amplified or captured by the immunoSEQ multiplex PCR assay. Drawn from immuneACCESS, this table holds only the in-frame rearrangements with V and J called that TCRdb kept. Clones are partly lost; checked studies trace under half to an unresolved V gene and leave the rest unexplained. This sample lists 19,000 or so clones; around 89% were detected once. The ten largest clones capture approximately 19% of the sample. The specimen sequenced was peripheral blood. The receptors come from a man in his 70s with active COVID-19.

This clone was detected a few times. The gene calls are TRBV11-2 and TRBJ1-2; 8 bases align to TRBD1. J gave up 5 bases and V 5 bases, and 10 bases lay outside the gene matches. Per germline, CDR1 SGHAT and CDR2 FQNNGV. The CDR3 runs 15 residues. The CDR3 region is CASSPEQGGLYGYTF. The CDR3, as DNA: TGTGCCAGCAGCCCCGAACAGGGGGGTCTATATGGCTACACCTTC.

The V and J genes are TRBV5-6 and TRBJ2-7; 11 bases are a match to TRBD2. J gave up 2 bases and V 4 bases, and 5 bases lay outside the gene matches. CDR3 length equals 15 residues. CDR1 is SGHDT, CDR2 YYEEEE, per germline. CDR3: CASSTYSGRAYEQYF. CDR3 nucleotides: TGTGCCAGCAGCACCTATAGCGGGAGGGCCTACGAGCAGTACTTC.

The chain has TRBV4-1 and TRBJ1-1; D uncertain. The CDR3 has 15 amino acids. Germline V lookup: CDR1 MGHRA, CDR2 YSYEKL. Trimming left V 0 bases short and J 3 bases short, with 11 bases between. CDR3 in amino acids: CASSQDLGQDTEAFF. CDR3 DNA sequence: TGCGCCAGCAGCCAAGACCTCGGTCAGGACACTGAAGCTTTCTTT.

V is TRBV2 and J is TRBJ1-4; perhaps TRBD1 as D (5 bases). With 6 bases removed from V and 7 bases from J, the gap between germline ends came to 15 bases. The CDR3 is made up of 14 amino acids. The germline V gene has CDR1 SNHLY and CDR2 FYNNEI. CDR3 nucleotides: TGTGCCAGCAGAATAGGACCCGGGGGTGAAAAACTGTTTTTT. This codes for CASRIGPGGEKLFF. Full variable domain (rest looked up from reference TRBV2 and TRBJ1-4): EPEVTQTPSHQVTQMGQEVILRCVPISNHLYFYWYRQILGQKVEFLVSFYNNEISEKSEIFDDQFSVERPDGSNFTLKIRSTKLEDSAMYFCASRIGPGGEKLFFGSGTQLSVL.

V is TRBV19 and J is TRBJ2-3, with a tentative D call TRBD2 (5 bases). V was pared by 6 bases and J by 6 bases, with 19 bases between. CDR3 length: 15 residues. Germline V gives CDR1 LNHDA, CDR2 SQIVND (reference sequence). Written as DNA, the CDR3 is TGTGCCAGTAGCCTACTCCTGCGGGTGCCCGATACGCAGTATTTT. Translated: CASSLLLRVPDTQYF.

The V and J genes are TRBV5-4 and TRBJ1-2; D may be TRBD1 (5 bases). The V end lost 4 bases, the J end lost 4 bases, and 14 bases lay between the germline ends. Germline V gene data show CDR1 as SGHNT and CDR2 as YYREEE (reference sequence). The CDR3 covers 14 residues. The CDR3 sequence: CASSPAPDIYGYTF. The DNA of the CDR3 is TGTGCCAGCAGCCCGGCCCCGGACATCTATGGCTACACCTTC. The full variable domain, rest sourced from reference TRBV5-4 and TRBJ1-2, is ETGVTQSPTHLIKTRGQQVTLRCSSQSGHNTVSWYQQALGQGPQFIFQYYREEENGRGNFPPRFSGLQFPNYSSELNVNALELDDSALYLCASSPAPDIYGYTFGSGTRLTVV.

The rearrangement joins TRBV11-3 to TRBJ2-3; 9 positions agree with TRBD2. Trimming cost V 5 bases and J 5 bases; bases outside gene matches: 8. Per germline, CDR1 SGHNT and CDR2 YENEEA. The CDR3 extends over 15 amino acids. CDR3 DNA: TGTGCCAGCAGCCCCCGCGGGGGGGCCAGAGATACGCAGTATTTT. As protein: CASSPRGGARDTQYF.

The rearrangement links TRBV5-1 to TRBJ2-7; TRBD2 matches 15 bases. This CDR3 contains 18 residues. CDR1 SGHRS and CDR2 YFSETQ come from the germline V gene. V dropped 4 bases and J dropped 3; count of bases not matched to a gene: 11. The CDR3 DNA is TGCGCCAGCAGCCTAGGACTAGCGGGAGGGGGAGGAGGCTACGAGCAGTACTTC. Its translation is CASSLGLAGGGGGYEQYF. The complete variable domain, with remaining parts taken from reference TRBV5-1 and TRBJ2-7, reads KAGVTQTPRYLIKTRGQQVTLSCSPISGHRSVSWYQQTPGQGLQFLFEYFSETQRNKGNFPGRFSGRQFSNSRSEMNVSTLELGDSALYLCASSLGLAGGGGGYEQYFGPGTRLTVT.

V and J are TRBV7-8 and TRBJ1-2, with 7 nucleotides matching TRBD1. Germline V lookup: CDR1 SGHVS, CDR2 FQNEAQ. The CDR3 spans 16 residues. V lost 5 bases to trimming and J lost 2 bases; unmatched junction nucleotides: 11. CDR3 in amino acids: CASSPSRDSRNYGYTF. The CDR3 coding sequence is TGTGCCAGCAGCCCCTCACGGGACAGTCGCAACTATGGCTACACCTTC.